This T cell receptor (beta chain) was identified in a study of cytomegalovirus exposure and HLA in healthy donors. Whole-study results and caveats: Reports indicate that TCR beta sequences accurately predicted the HLA-A and HLA-B alleles of most subjects. HLA allele associations emerged for about 16,000 TCR beta sequences in a later analysis, at 0.05 false discovery rate.

The CDR3 has 15 amino acids. CDR1 is KGHSH, CDR2 LQKENI, per germline. The V and J ends lost 6 bases and 5 bases, in that order; junction bases with no gene match: 10. As regards this clone: Its antigen is not identified.

PCR employed 60 Vbeta and 13 Jbeta primers. Profiling relied on immunoSEQ multiplex PCR, and the TCRdb table lists in-frame clones only, not all of them. The repertoire holds some 160,000 clones, with around three quarters as singletons. V gene TRBV18 combines with J gene TRBJ2-7, with 10 bases lining up with TRBD1. The specimen sequenced was PBMCs. This clonotype was sampled from a middle-aged woman in good health and CMV-seronegative. The CDR3 DNA sequence: TGTGCCAGCTCCCCAGCCCGGGACAGGGGCCACGAGCAGTACTTC. Translating gives CASSPARDRGHEQYF.